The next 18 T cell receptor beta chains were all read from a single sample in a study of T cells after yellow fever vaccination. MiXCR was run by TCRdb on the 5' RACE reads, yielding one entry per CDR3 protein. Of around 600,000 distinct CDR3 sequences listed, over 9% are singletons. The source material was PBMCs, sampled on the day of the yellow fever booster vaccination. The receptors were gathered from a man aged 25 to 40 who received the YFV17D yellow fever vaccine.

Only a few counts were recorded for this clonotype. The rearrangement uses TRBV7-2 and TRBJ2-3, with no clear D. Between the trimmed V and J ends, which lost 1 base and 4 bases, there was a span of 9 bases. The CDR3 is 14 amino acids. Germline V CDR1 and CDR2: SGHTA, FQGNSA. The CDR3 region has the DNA TGTGCCAGCAGCTTAGGGTCCCTAGCAGATACGCAGTATTTT. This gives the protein CASSLGSLADTQYF.

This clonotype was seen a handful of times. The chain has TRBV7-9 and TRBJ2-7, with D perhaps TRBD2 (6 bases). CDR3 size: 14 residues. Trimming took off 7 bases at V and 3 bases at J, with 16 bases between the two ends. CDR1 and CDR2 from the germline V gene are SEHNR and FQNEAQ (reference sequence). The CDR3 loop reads CASTSTEGYYEQYF. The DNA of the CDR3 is TGTGCCAGCACCTCGACGGAGGGCTACTACGAGCAGTACTTC.

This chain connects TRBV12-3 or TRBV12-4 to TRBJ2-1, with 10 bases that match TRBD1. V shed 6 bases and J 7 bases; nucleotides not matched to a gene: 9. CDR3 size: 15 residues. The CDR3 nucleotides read TGTGCCAGCAGCCCCGCCGGGACAGGGGCGAATGAGCAGTTCTTC. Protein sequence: CASSPAGTGANEQFF.

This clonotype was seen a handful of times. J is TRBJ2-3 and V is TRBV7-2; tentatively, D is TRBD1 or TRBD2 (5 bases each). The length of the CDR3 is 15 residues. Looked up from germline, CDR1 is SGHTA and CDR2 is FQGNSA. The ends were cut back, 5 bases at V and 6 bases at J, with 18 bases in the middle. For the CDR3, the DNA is TGTGCCAGCAGCCTGGGGGTGGTAGAAGTGGATACGCAGTATTTT. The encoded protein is CASSLGVVEVDTQYF.

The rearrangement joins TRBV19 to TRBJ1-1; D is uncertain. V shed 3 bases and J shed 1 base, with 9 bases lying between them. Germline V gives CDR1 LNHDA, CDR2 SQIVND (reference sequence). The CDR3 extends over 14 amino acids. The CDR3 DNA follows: TGTGCCAGTAGTATTGGTCCGGAGAACACTGAAGCTTTCTTT. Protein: CASSIGPENTEAFF.

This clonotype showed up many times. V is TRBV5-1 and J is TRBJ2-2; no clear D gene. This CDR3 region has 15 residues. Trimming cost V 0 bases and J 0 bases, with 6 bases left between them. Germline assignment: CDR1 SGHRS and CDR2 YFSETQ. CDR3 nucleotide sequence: TGCGCCAGCAGCTTGGAACCCTCGAACACCGGGGAGCTGTTTTTT. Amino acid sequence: CASSLEPSNTGELFF.

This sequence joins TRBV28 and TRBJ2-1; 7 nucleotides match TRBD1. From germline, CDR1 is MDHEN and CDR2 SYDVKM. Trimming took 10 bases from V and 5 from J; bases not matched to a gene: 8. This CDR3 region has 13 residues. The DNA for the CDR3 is TGTGCCACTACAAGACAGGGCCACAATGAGCAGTTCTTC. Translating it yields CATTRQGHNEQFF. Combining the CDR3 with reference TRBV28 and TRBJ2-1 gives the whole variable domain DVKVTQSSRYLVKRTGEKVFLECVQDMDHENMFWYRQDPGLGLRLIYFSYDVKMKEKGDIPEGYSVSREKKERFSLILESASTNQTSMYLCATTRQGHNEQFFGPGTRLTVL.

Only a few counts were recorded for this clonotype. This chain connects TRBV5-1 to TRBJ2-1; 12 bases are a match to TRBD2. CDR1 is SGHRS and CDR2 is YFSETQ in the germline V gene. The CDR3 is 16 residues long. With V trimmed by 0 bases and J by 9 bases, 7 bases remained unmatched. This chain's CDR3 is CASSLAATSGSAEQFF. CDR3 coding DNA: TGCGCCAGCAGCTTGGCCGCGACTAGCGGGAGTGCTGAGCAGTTCTTC. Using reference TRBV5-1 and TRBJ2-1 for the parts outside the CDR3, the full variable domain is KAGVTQTPRYLIKTRGQQVTLSCSPISGHRSVSWYQQTPGQGLQFLFEYFSETQRNKGNFPGRFSGRQFSNSRSEMNVSTLELGDSALYLCASSLAATSGSAEQFFGPGTRLTVL.

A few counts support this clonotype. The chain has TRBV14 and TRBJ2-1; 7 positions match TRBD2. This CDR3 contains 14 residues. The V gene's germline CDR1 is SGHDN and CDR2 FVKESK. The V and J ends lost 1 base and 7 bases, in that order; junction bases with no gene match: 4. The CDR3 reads CASSQVPGGNEQFF. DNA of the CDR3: TGTGCCAGCAGCCAAGTTCCGGGAGGAAATGAGCAGTTCTTC.

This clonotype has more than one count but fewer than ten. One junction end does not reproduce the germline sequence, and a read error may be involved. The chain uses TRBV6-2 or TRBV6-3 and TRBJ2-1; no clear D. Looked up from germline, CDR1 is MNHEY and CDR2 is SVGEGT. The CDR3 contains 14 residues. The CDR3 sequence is CASSPGIIAFSIVF. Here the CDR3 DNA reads TGTGCCAGCAGTCCGGGTATTATTGCTTTCTCAATTGTCTTC.

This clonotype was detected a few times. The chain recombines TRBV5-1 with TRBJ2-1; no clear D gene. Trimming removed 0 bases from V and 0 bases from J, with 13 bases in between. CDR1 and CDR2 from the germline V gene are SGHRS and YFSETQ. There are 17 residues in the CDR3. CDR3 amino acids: CASSLAAESSSYNEQFF. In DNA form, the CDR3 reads TGCGCCAGCAGCTTGGCCGCAGAATCAAGCTCCTACAATGAGCAGTTCTTC.

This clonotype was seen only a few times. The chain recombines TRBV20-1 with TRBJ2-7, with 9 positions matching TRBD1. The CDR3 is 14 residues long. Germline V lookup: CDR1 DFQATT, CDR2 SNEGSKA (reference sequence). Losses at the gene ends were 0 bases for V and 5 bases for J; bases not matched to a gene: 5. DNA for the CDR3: TGCAGTGCTAGAGATGTGAGGACAGGGGACGAGCAGTACTTC. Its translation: CSARDVRTGDEQYF.

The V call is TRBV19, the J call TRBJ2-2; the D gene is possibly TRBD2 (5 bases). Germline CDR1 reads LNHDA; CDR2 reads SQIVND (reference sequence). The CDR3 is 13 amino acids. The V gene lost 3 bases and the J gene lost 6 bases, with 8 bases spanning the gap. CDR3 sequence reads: CASSILEAGELFF. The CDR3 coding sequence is TGTGCCAGTAGTATTCTGGAGGCCGGGGAGCTGTTTTTT.

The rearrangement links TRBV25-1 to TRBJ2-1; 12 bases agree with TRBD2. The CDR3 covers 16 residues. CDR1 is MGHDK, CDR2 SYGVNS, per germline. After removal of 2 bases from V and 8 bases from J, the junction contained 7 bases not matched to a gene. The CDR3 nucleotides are TGTGCCAGCAGTGAAAGGACTAGCGGGACTCGCCATGAGCAGTTCTTC. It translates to CASSERTSGTRHEQFF.

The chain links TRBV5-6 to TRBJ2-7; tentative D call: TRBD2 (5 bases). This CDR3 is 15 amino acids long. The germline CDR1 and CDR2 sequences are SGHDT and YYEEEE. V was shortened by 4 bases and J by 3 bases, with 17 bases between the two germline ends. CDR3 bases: TGTGCCAGCAGCAGCCGTAGCAGACTAATCTACGAGCAGTACTTC. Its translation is CASSSRSRLIYEQYF.

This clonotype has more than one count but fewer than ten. The CDR3 region has the DNA TGTGCCAGCTCACCGGGCCTCGGGGGGATAAATCAGCCCCAGCATTTT. It yields the protein CASSPGLGGINQPQHF. This chain links TRBV18 with TRBJ1-5; D perhaps matches TRBD1 (5 bases). Trimming took 3 bases from V and 4 from J, leaving 16 bases between them. The CDR3 totals 16 residues. Germline V gene sequence: CDR1 KGHSH, CDR2 LQKENI.

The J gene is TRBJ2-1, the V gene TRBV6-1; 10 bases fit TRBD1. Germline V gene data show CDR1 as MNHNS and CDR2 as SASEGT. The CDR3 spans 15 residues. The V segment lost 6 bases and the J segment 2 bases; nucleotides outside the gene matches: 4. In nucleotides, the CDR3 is TGTGCCAGCAGCCGGGACAGGGGTGCCTACAATGAGCAGTTCTTC. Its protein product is CASSRDRGAYNEQFF.

CDR3 nucleotides: TGTGCCAGCAGCCGAGGGAGGGGTGGGGCCAACGTCCTGACTTTC. Amino acids: CASSRGRGGANVLTF. The rearrangement joins TRBV7-8 to TRBJ2-6, with 7 bases fitting TRBD2. The CDR3 consists of 15 residues. Looked up from germline, CDR1 is SGHVS and CDR2 is FQNEAQ. V lost 5 bases to trimming and J lost 3 bases; unmatched junction nucleotides: 4.